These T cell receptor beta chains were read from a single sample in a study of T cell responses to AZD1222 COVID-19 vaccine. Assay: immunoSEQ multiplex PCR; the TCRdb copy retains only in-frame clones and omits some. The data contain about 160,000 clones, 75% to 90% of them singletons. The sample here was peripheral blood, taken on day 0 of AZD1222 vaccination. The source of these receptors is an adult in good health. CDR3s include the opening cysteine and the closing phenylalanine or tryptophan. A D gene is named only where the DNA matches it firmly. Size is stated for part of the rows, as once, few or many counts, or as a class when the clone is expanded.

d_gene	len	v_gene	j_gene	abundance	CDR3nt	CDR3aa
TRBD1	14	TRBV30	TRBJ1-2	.	TGTGCCTGGACACCGGGACAGGGGTGGGATGGCTACACCTTC	CAWTPGQGWDGYTF
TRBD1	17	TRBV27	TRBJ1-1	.	TGTGCCAGCATGGGAGGCCAACCGGCCCGACAGGGAATGGAAGCTTTCTTT	CASMGGQPARQGMEAFF
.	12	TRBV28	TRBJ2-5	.	TGTGCCAGCAGTTTGGAACAAGAGACCCAGTACTTC	CASSLEQETQYF
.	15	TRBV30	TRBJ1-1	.	TGTGCCTGGCTTGGGTTGGGGGCGGGAGGCACTGAAGCTTTCTTT	CAWLGLGAGGTEAFF
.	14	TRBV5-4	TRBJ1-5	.	TGTGCCAGCAGCTTGGTGGGGAGCAATCAGCCCCAGCATTTT	CASSLVGSNQPQHF
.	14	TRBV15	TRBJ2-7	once	TGTGCCACCAGCAGACGCGACACGGACTACGAGCAGTACTTC	CATSRRDTDYEQYF
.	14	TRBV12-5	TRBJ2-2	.	TGTGCTAGTGGTTTGGGCCAAGGGGCCGGGGAGCTGTTTTTT	CASGLGQGAGELFF
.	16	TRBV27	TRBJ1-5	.	TGTGCCAGCAGTTTAGGGCCAGCGTATAGCAATCAGCCCCAGCATTTT	CASSLGPAYSNQPQHF
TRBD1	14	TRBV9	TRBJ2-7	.	TGTGCCAGCAGCGCCGATACAGGGGGCGAACAAACGTACTTC	CASSADTGGEQTYF
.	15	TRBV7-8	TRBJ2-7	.	TGTGCCAGCAGCTTCACCTTCGGACAGATCTACGAGCAGTACTTC	CASSFTFGQIYEQYF
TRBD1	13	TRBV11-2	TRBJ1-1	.	TGTGCCAGCAGCTTAAATCGGGACAGGGAGGCTTTCTTT	CASSLNRDREAFF
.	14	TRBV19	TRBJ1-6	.	TGTGCCAGTAGTTGGGGGGGTGCGGGGTCACCCCTCCACTTT	CASSWGGAGSPLHF
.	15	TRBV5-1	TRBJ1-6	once	TGCGCCAGCAGCTCGCCTCTGGGGGATAATTCACCCCTCCACTTT	CASSSPLGDNSPLHF
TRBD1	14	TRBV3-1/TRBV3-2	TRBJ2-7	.	TGTGCCAGCAGCCCCGGACAGGGTAACTACGAGCAGTACTTC	CASSPGQGNYEQYF
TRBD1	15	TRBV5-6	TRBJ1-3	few	TGTGCCAGCAGCTTAACAGGGGGCGCGGAGGACACCATATATTTT	CASSLTGGAEDTIYF
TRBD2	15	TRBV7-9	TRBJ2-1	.	TGTGCCAGCAGCCAACTAGCGGGGGGGCACAATGAGCAGTTCTTC	CASSQLAGGHNEQFF
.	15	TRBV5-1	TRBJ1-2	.	TGCGCCAGCAGCTTGGAGGCAGAGCCACTCTATGGCTACACCTTC	CASSLEAEPLYGYTF
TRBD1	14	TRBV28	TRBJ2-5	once	TGTGCCAGCAGTTTACAGGGGGCCCAAGAGACCCAGTACTTC	CASSLQGAQETQYF
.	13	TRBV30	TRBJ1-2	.	TGTGCCTGGAGTGTAGATCAGGCGGGTGGCTACACCTTC	CAWSVDQAGGYTF
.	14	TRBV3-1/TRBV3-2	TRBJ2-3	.	TGTGCCAGCAGCCTCGGGGGGCCCACAGATACGCAGTATTTT	CASSLGGPTDTQYF
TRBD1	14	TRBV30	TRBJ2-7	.	TGTGCCTGGAGTATTACAGGGGCCGGGGACGAGCAGTACTTC	CAWSITGAGDEQYF
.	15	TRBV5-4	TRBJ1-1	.	TGTGCCAGCAGCTTGTGGGGCAATATGAACACTGAAGCTTTCTTT	CASSLWGNMNTEAFF
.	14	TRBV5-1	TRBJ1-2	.	TGCGCCAGCAGCTTGGCCGAGGCAGGCGGCGGCTACACCTTC	CASSLAEAGGGYTF
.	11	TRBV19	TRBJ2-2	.	TGTGCCAGGGGATGTGACGGGGAGCTGTTTTTT	CARGCDGELFF
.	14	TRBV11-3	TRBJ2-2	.	TGTGCCAGCAGCTCTCACCCGAACACCGGGGAGCTGTTTTTT	CASSSHPNTGELFF
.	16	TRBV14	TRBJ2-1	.	TGTGCCAGCAGCCTACCCTACCGCGTCACCTACAATGAGCAGTTCTTC	CASSLPYRVTYNEQFF
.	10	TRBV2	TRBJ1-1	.	TGTGCCAGCAGTGAATTTGAAGCTTTCTTT	CASSEFEAFF
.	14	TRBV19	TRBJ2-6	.	TGTGCCACCACAGACTTGTTGACGGCCAACGTCCTGACTTTC	CATTDLLTANVLTF
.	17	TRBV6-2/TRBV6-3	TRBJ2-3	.	TGTGCCAGCAGTCCCGGGGGACCTTTTTCTAGCACAGATACGCAGTATTTT	CASSPGGPFSSTDTQYF
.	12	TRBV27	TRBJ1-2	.	TGTGCCAGCAGCCCGGACAGCTATGGCTACACCTTC	CASSPDSYGYTF
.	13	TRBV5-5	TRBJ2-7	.	TGTGCCAGCAGCTCCACAGGCACCTACGAGCAGTACTTC	CASSSTGTYEQYF
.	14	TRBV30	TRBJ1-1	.	TGTGCCTGGAGTGTCGGACATTTGAACACTGAAGCTTTCTTT	CAWSVGHLNTEAFF
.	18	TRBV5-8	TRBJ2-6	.	TGTGCCAGCAGCTTGATGGGGGGTCGTATCTCTGGGGCCAACGTCCTGACTTTC	CASSLMGGRISGANVLTF
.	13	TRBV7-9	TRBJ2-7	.	TGTGCCAGCAGCTTGGGGACAAACTACGAGCAGTACTTC	CASSLGTNYEQYF
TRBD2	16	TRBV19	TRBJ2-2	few	TGTGCCAGTAGTACCCGACTAGCGACGAACACCGGGGAGCTGTTTTTT	CASSTRLATNTGELFF
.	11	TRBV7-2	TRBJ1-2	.	TGTGCCAGCAGCCGGGCCTATGGCTACACCTTC	CASSRAYGYTF